Below, 30 T cell receptor beta chains from the same sample are listed, as sequenced in a study of Ad26.COV2.S vaccination and SARS-CoV-2 variants (TCRdb year 2021). The library was made by the immunoSEQ multiplex PCR assay. As stored in TCRdb, this immuneACCESS dataset retains in-frame rearrangements with V and J assigned. A fraction of the clones does not appear; measured against another copy, unresolved V genes explain less than half of the discrepancy, and the remainder lacks a known reason. Here the sample has just over 350,000 clones; approximately 90% occur a single time. The top ten hold 3% to 4% of the sample. The time point label of this sample denotes: individuals recovered from natural SARS-CoV-2 infection. Sequencing was performed on peripheral blood, taken after recovery from COVID-19. The receptors were gathered from a human donor who had recovered from COVID-19.

This chain joins TRBV5-5 and TRBJ2-3, with D uncertain. V was pared by 1 base and J by 2 bases, with 8 bases between. Germline CDR1 reads SGHKS; CDR2 reads YYEKEE (reference sequence). The CDR3 consists of 14 residues. The chain's CDR3 is CASSLYGNTDTQYF. The CDR3 nucleotides are TGTGCCAGCAGCTTGTACGGAAACACAGATACGCAGTATTTT.

Regarding this clone: A junction boundary mismatches the germline segment, possibly from a read error. V is TRBV7-7 and J is TRBJ2-7; D is perhaps TRBD2 (6 bases). The CDR3 has 15 amino acids. Germline V gene sequence: CDR1 SSHAT, CDR2 FNYEAQ (reference sequence). CDR3 sequence reads: CASSLALGGTYEQYF. The CDR3, as DNA: TGTGCTAGCAGCTTAGCGCTAGGCGGGACCTACGAGCAGTACTTC.

The sample holds one count of this clone. The rearrangement uses TRBV27 and TRBJ1-1; no clear D. Germline lookup yields CDR1 MNHEY and CDR2 SMNVEV (reference sequence). V was pared by 3 bases and J by 3 bases, with 14 bases between. This CDR3 region has 15 residues. The CDR3 DNA follows: TGTGCCAGCAGTTTTGTGAACGGAGGGTACACTGAAGCTTTCTTT. This gives the protein CASSFVNGGYTEAFF.

The chain couples TRBV2 to TRBJ1-2; D perhaps matches TRBD1 (5 bases). The CDR3 has 12 amino acids. Germline V gene sequence: CDR1 SNHLY, CDR2 FYNNEI. The ends were cut back, 5 bases at V and 6 bases at J, with 10 bases in the middle. CDR3 protein: CASSFRVDGYTF. The CDR3 region has the DNA TGTGCCAGCAGTTTCAGGGTCGATGGCTACACCTTC.

This clone was detected once. The chain employs TRBV4-3 and TRBJ2-1; the D gene is possibly TRBD2 (5 bases). V was trimmed by 0 bases and J by 1 base, leaving 10 bases between them. CDR1 is LGHNA, CDR2 YSLEER, per germline. The length of the CDR3 is 16 residues. The CDR3 bases are TGCGCCAGCAGCCAAGATCGGACTGAGTCCTACAATGAGCAGTTCTTC. It translates to CASSQDRTESYNEQFF.

The chain couples TRBV3-1 (or the pseudogene TRBV3-2) to TRBJ2-4; 9 bases align to TRBD2. V lost 0 bases to trimming and J lost 2 bases; unmatched junction nucleotides: 11. The length of the CDR3 is 19 residues. Germline V lookup: CDR1 LGHDT, CDR2 YNNKEL (reference sequence). Here the CDR3 DNA reads TGTGCCAGCAGCCAAGAAGGACTACCAGCGGGGGGTACCAAAAACATTCAGTACTTC. Protein product: CASSQEGLPAGGTKNIQYF.

The CDR3 sequence: CASSYREGTEAFF. In DNA, the CDR3 is TGTGCCAGCAGCTACAGGGAGGGCACTGAAGCTTTCTTT. The chain links TRBV7-3 to TRBJ1-1; a possible D gene is TRBD1 (6 bases). The germline V gene encodes CDR1 SGHTA and CDR2 FQGTGA. Between the trimmed V and J ends, which lost 4 bases and 4 bases, there was a span of 10 bases. CDR3 length: 13 amino acids. Together with reference TRBV7-3 and TRBJ1-1, the CDR3 gives the full variable domain: GAGVSQTPSNKVTEKGKYVELRCDPISGHTALYWYRQSLGQGPEFLIYFQGTGAADDSGLPNDRFFAVRPEGSVSTLKIQRTERGDSAVYLCASSYREGTEAFFGQGTRLTVV.

The J gene is TRBJ2-2, the V gene TRBV6-5; D might be TRBD2 (6 bases). Germline V gene data show CDR1 as MNHEY and CDR2 as SVGAGI. This CDR3 comprises 15 residues. The V end was cut by 2 bases, the J end by 7 bases, with 14 bases between. CDR3 in DNA: TGTGCCAGCAGTTACAAGACAACCGGGGGCGGGGAGCTGTTTTTT. The encoded protein is CASSYKTTGGGELFF.

V and J are TRBV2 and TRBJ1-5; D is perhaps TRBD1 (6 bases). Per the germline V gene, CDR1 is SNHLY and CDR2 is FYNNEI. The CDR3 loop spans 13 amino acids. V was shortened by 9 bases and J by 4 bases, with 13 bases between the two germline ends. CDR3 residues: CASQNRVNQPQHF. In DNA, the CDR3 is TGTGCCAGTCAGAACAGGGTGAATCAGCCCCAGCATTTT. The whole variable domain, filled in from reference TRBV2 and TRBJ1-5, reads EPEVTQTPSHQVTQMGQEVILRCVPISNHLYFYWYRQILGQKVEFLVSFYNNEISEKSEIFDDQFSVERPDGSNFTLKIRSTKLEDSAMYFCASQNRVNQPQHFGDGTRLSIL.

V usage is TRBV2 and J usage is TRBJ2-3; the D is unclear. Germline assignment: CDR1 SNHLY and CDR2 FYNNEI. V gave up 6 bases and J gave up 2 bases, with 15 bases separating them. This CDR3 has 15 residues. The CDR3 loop reads CASSLQVRATDTQYF. The CDR3, as DNA: TGTGCCAGCAGCCTCCAGGTAAGGGCCACAGATACGCAGTATTTT.

The chain couples TRBV12-3 or TRBV12-4 to TRBJ2-3; D gene uncertain. CDR3 length equals 12 residues. V was clipped by 1 base and J by 5 bases, with 4 bases between them. The CDR3 protein is CASSLGLDTQYF. The CDR3 DNA sequence: TGTGCCAGCAGTTTAGGCTTAGATACGCAGTATTTT.

The chain is built from TRBV5-6 and TRBJ1-1, with 8 positions matching TRBD1. Germline V lookup: CDR1 SGHDT, CDR2 YYEEEE. The V segment lost 4 bases and the J segment 1 base; nucleotides outside the gene matches: 3. The CDR3 has 14 residues. The CDR3 reads CASSQTGENTEAFF. The DNA of the CDR3 is TGTGCCAGCAGCCAGACAGGGGAGAACACTGAAGCTTTCTTT.

This clone was seen once. This chain connects TRBV5-4 to TRBJ1-3, with D perhaps matching TRBD1 (5 bases). This CDR3 has 15 residues. Looked up from germline, CDR1 is SGHNT and CDR2 is YYREEE (reference sequence). Trimming took off 4 bases at V and 2 bases at J, with 13 bases between the two ends. The CDR3 region is CASSPPGGAGNTIYF. The CDR3 DNA is TGTGCCAGCAGCCCCCCGGGAGGGGCTGGAAACACCATATATTTT.

The rearrangement links TRBV4-2 to TRBJ1-5, with 7 bases that match TRBD1. The CDR3 runs 15 residues. Germline assignment: CDR1 LGHNA and CDR2 YNFKEQ. Trimming at V came to 0 bases and at J to 6 bases, leaving 5 bases not matched to a gene. In DNA form, the CDR3 reads TGTGCCAGCAGCCAAGATCGACAGGGCAGTCAGCCCCAGCATTTT. It encodes CASSQDRQGSQPQHF.

The chain combines TRBV5-4 with TRBJ1-1, with a weak D call TRBD1 (5 bases). Trimming stripped 4 bases from V and 7 bases from J, with 8 bases between. CDR3 length equals 11 residues. CDR1 SGHNT and CDR2 YYREEE come from the germline V gene (reference sequence). The DNA of the CDR3 is TGTGCCAGCAGCGGGGGGGGTGAAGCTTTCTTT. Amino acid sequence: CASSGGGEAFF. The whole variable domain, remainder taken from reference TRBV5-4 and TRBJ1-1, is ETGVTQSPTHLIKTRGQQVTLRCSSQSGHNTVSWYQQALGQGPQFIFQYYREEENGRGNFPPRFSGLQFPNYSSELNVNALELDDSALYLCASSGGGEAFFGQGTRLTVV.

This chain connects TRBV6-2 or TRBV6-3 to TRBJ1-2, with D perhaps TRBD1 (5 bases). Deletions cut 6 bases from V and 9 bases from J, with 23 bases between. The CDR3 is 15 amino acids. CDR1 is MNHEY, CDR2 SVGEGT, per germline. The CDR3 is CASSTRWPGRTSYTF. In nucleotides, the CDR3 is TGTGCCAGCAGCACACGGTGGCCAGGGCGGACTAGCTACACCTTC.

The chain uses TRBV5-1 and TRBJ2-7; D possibly uses TRBD1 or TRBD2 (5 bases each). This CDR3 has 15 amino acids. Between the trimmed V and J ends, which lost 0 bases and 2 bases, there was a span of 12 bases. Germline CDR1 and CDR2: SGHRS and YFSETQ. The CDR3 nucleotides are TGCGCCAGCAGCTTGGCCGGGACGGAAGCCTACGAGCAGTACTTC. It translates to CASSLAGTEAYEQYF.

J is TRBJ2-3 and V is TRBV7-8; 14 bases fit TRBD2. The CDR3 totals 16 residues. Germline lookup yields CDR1 SGHVS and CDR2 FQNEAQ. Losses at the gene ends were 7 bases for V and 6 bases for J; bases not matched to a gene: 9. CDR3 coding DNA: TGTGCCAGCACCTCTCCCCGGACTAGCGGGGGGGATACGCAGTATTTT. Translating it yields CASTSPRTSGGDTQYF.

V gene TRBV20-1 combines with J gene TRBJ1-5; D call uncertain. Trimming took 3 bases from V and 4 from J, leaving 16 bases between them. CDR1 and CDR2 from the germline V gene are DFQATT and SNEGSKA (reference sequence). This CDR3 is built from 15 residues. CDR3 loop: CSASSLVGPNQPQHF. Written as DNA, the CDR3 is TGCAGTGCTAGTTCCCTTGTGGGCCCTAATCAGCCCCAGCATTTT.

The genes are TRBV24-1 and TRBJ2-1; D is unclear. The V end lost 3 bases, the J end lost 9 bases, and 11 bases lay between the germline ends. CDR3 length: 13 amino acids. Germline CDR1 KGHDR, CDR2 SFDVKD. In nucleotides, the CDR3 is TGTGCCACCAGTGATCCTGGAAGGGCTGAGCAGTTCTTC. It codes for CATSDPGRAEQFF.

The rearrangement uses TRBV4-1 and TRBJ1-5; D is undetermined. V lost 3 bases and J 7 bases, leaving 10 bases between the germline ends. Per the germline V gene, CDR1 is MGHRA and CDR2 is YSYEKL. The CDR3 extends over 13 amino acids. The CDR3 sequence is CASSQGRDQPQHF. The CDR3 bases are TGCGCCAGCAGCCAGGGCCGTGACCAGCCCCAGCATTTT.

V usage is TRBV7-9 and J usage is TRBJ1-5; D is possibly TRBD1 (6 bases). V gave up 5 bases and J gave up 1 base, with 15 bases separating them. There are 16 residues in the CDR3. Germline assignment: CDR1 SEHNR and CDR2 FQNEAQ (reference sequence). CDR3 protein: CASSPSSRGSNQPQHF. For the CDR3, the DNA is TGTGCCAGCAGCCCCTCGTCAAGGGGGAGCAATCAGCCCCAGCATTTT.

In this sample, this clone turned up once. This chain connects TRBV9 to TRBJ1-3; D remains ambiguous. CDR1 and CDR2 (germline): SGDLS, YYNGEE. V lost 0 bases to trimming and J lost 1 base, with 11 bases between them. The CDR3 totals 16 residues. The CDR3: CASSVDGRASGNTIYF. The CDR3 nucleotides are TGTGCCAGCAGCGTAGACGGAAGGGCTTCTGGAAACACCATATATTTT.

CDR3 protein: CASSLGTGGSGGYTF. In nucleotides, the CDR3 is TGTGCCAGCAGCTTAGGCACAGGGGGAAGTGGCGGCTACACCTTC. The chain employs TRBV7-9 and TRBJ1-2, with TRBD1 matching 8 bases. This CDR3 is 15 amino acids long. Germline assignment: CDR1 SEHNR and CDR2 FQNEAQ (reference sequence). J was trimmed by 8 bases and V by 1 base; bases with no gene match: 9.

The J gene is TRBJ1-6, the V gene TRBV19; 7 nucleotides match TRBD1. J gave up 7 bases and V 5 bases, and 8 bases lay outside the gene matches. Germline-derived CDR1 and CDR2 are LNHDA and SQIVND (reference sequence). The CDR3 has 15 amino acids. CDR3 in DNA: TGTGCCAGTAGTGCTTTAAGGACAGGCAATTCACCCCTCCACTTT. It translates to CASSALRTGNSPLHF.

The chain employs TRBV7-2 and TRBJ1-4, with 7 nucleotides matching TRBD1. The germline V gene has CDR1 SGHTA and CDR2 FQGNSA. The CDR3 has 15 amino acids. V gave up 5 bases and J gave up 4 bases; unmatched junction bases: 7. CDR3: CASSLSGTVNEKLFF. CDR3 nucleotide sequence: TGTGCCAGCAGCCTTAGCGGGACAGTTAATGAAAAACTGTTTTTT.

CDR3 residues: CASSQDGQPNTEAFF. DNA of the CDR3: TGCGCCAGCAGCCAAGACGGACAGCCAAACACTGAAGCTTTCTTT. The chain is built from TRBV4-1 and TRBJ1-1, with D perhaps TRBD1 (6 bases). The V end was cut by 0 bases, the J end by 2 bases, with 10 bases between. CDR3 length: 15 residues. The germline gives CDR1 MGHRA, CDR2 YSYEKL.

The chain couples TRBV6-2 or TRBV6-3 to TRBJ1-1; 7 bases agree with TRBD1. Per the germline V gene, CDR1 is MNHEY and CDR2 is SVGEGT. This CDR3 region has 15 residues. V shed 5 bases, J shed 0 bases, and the junction held 6 bases outside the gene matches. The CDR3 sequence: CASSHGTAMNTEAFF. The CDR3 nucleotides read TGTGCCAGCAGTCATGGGACAGCTATGAACACTGAAGCTTTCTTT.

CDR3 amino acids: CSVEDQDGYGYTF. CDR3 in DNA: TGCAGCGTTGAAGACCAGGACGGCTATGGCTACACCTTC. This chain links TRBV29-1 with TRBJ1-2; D not certain. The CDR3 has 13 residues. CDR1 SQVTM and CDR2 ANQGSEA come from the germline V gene. The V and J ends lost 0 bases and 4 bases respectively, with 9 bases between them.

This chain connects TRBV12-3 or TRBV12-4 to TRBJ2-7; unclear D gene. CDR3 length equals 13 residues. Trimming pared 3 bases from V and 2 bases from J, leaving 8 bases between. The CDR3 loop reads CASSLRSTYEQYF. CDR3 sequence (DNA): TGTGCCAGCAGTTTGCGCAGCACCTACGAGCAGTACTTC.